Each of the 20 T cell receptor beta chains below was sequenced from the same sample in a study of vaccination effects on CD4 cells after COVID-19. Following culture for more than 9 days, CD4+ T cells were isolated. These TCRs' antigens remain unknown. The assay was immunoSEQ multiplex PCR, and TCRdb's table has in-frame clones only and misses some. The sample comprises around 41,000 clones, 82% of which are singletons, and about 2.8% rests with the top ten. The specimen comprised CD4+ T cells from PBMCs cultured without peptide, sampled before COVID-19 vaccination. These receptors were collected from a human donor who received a COVID-19 vaccine.

This CDR3 is CASSRGQGFNEQFF. The CDR3 DNA reads as TGTGCCAGCAGTCGGGGACAGGGATTCAATGAGCAGTTCTTC. The V call is TRBV6-6, the J call TRBJ2-1; 9 bases map to TRBD1. Germline CDR1 MNHNY, CDR2 SVGAGI (reference sequence). V was pared by 5 bases and J by 6 bases, with 5 bases of the junction left unmatched. The CDR3 extends over 14 amino acids.

The rearrangement uses TRBV27 and TRBJ2-3; D is unresolved. The CDR3 totals 13 residues. Trimming left V 4 bases short and J 8 bases short, with 13 bases between. The germline gives CDR1 MNHEY, CDR2 SMNVEV (reference sequence). The CDR3 spells CASSSAVLATQYF. CDR3 DNA: TGTGCCAGCAGTTCCGCGGTGTTGGCTACGCAGTATTTT.

The V call is TRBV7-2, the J call TRBJ1-5, with a tentative D call TRBD1 (6 bases). The V end lost 5 bases, the J end lost 7 bases, and 12 bases lay between the germline ends. Germline loops: CDR1 SGHTA, CDR2 FQGNSA. The CDR3 sequence is 13 residues long. The CDR3 sequence: CASSLQGLQPQHF. CDR3 sequence (DNA): TGTGCCAGCAGCCTACAGGGACTCCAGCCCCAGCATTTT.

V is TRBV29-1 and J is TRBJ1-1; 9 positions match TRBD1. J lost 11 bases, V lost 0 bases, and 7 bases had no gene match. From germline, CDR1 is SQVTM and CDR2 ANQGSEA. The CDR3 is made up of 13 amino acids. The CDR3 region has the DNA TGCAGCGTTGAAGAGGGACAGGGACGCAAGGCTTTCTTT. Its translation is CSVEEGQGRKAFF.

This clone showed up just a few times. The chain employs TRBV30 and TRBJ1-5; no firm D call. Trimming shortened V by 1 base and J by 4 bases, and 14 bases separated the two germline ends. Germline lookup yields CDR1 GTSNPN and CDR2 SVGIG (reference sequence). This CDR3 comprises 15 residues. CDR3 amino acids: CAWSGHPEGNQPQHF. CDR3 DNA sequence: TGTGCCTGGAGTGGTCACCCCGAGGGAAATCAGCCCCAGCATTTT.

The V gene is TRBV11-2, the J gene TRBJ2-1; D unresolved. Germline CDR1 reads SGHAT; CDR2 reads FQNNGV. This CDR3 comprises 13 residues. V lost 5 bases and J lost 2, with 7 bases in between. The CDR3 DNA sequence: TGTGCCAGCAGCCTAGGAACCTACAATGAGCAGTTCTTC. Its translation is CASSLGTYNEQFF.

The chain recombines TRBV5-1 with TRBJ2-1; tentatively, D is TRBD1 (6 bases). CDR3 length: 14 residues. Trimming took off 7 bases at V and 7 bases at J, with 18 bases between the two ends. In germline, CDR1 is SGHRS, CDR2 YFSETQ. The CDR3 is CASRRGPQGNEQFF. The CDR3 region has the DNA TGCGCCAGCCGCAGGGGCCCCCAGGGTAATGAGCAGTTCTTC.

Judged by abundance, this clone is medium-sized. The J gene is TRBJ1-4, the V gene TRBV5-5; no firm D call. The V end lost 4 bases, the J end lost 6 bases, and 10 bases lay between the germline ends. This CDR3 has 13 residues. The germline V gene has CDR1 SGHKS and CDR2 YYEKEE (reference sequence). CDR3 in DNA: TGTGCCAGCAGCCAAGACACGCATGAAAAACTGTTTTTT. Translated, it gives CASSQDTHEKLFF.

The rearrangement uses TRBV28 and TRBJ1-2; D gene unclear. The CDR3 runs 12 residues. The ends were cut back, 5 bases at V and 7 bases at J, with 11 bases in the middle. The germline gives CDR1 MDHEN, CDR2 SYDVKM. CDR3 in amino acids: CASSAGYAGYTF. DNA for the CDR3: TGTGCCAGCAGTGCGGGGTACGCTGGCTACACCTTC.

This chain uses TRBV18 with TRBJ2-7, with D tentatively TRBD1 or TRBD2 (5 bases each). Trimming took 3 bases from V and 2 from J, leaving 14 bases between them. The CDR3 is 15 amino acids. Germline values: CDR1 KGHSH, CDR2 LQKENI. CDR3 in DNA: TGTGCCAGCTCACCGTCCCGGGACGCTACCTACGAGCAGTACGTC. Translated, it gives CASSPSRDATYEQYV.

The genes are TRBV24-1 and TRBJ1-2; unclear D gene. The germline V gene encodes CDR1 KGHDR and CDR2 SFDVKD. This CDR3 comprises 14 residues. V was shortened by 4 bases and J by 1 base, with 9 bases between the two germline ends. The CDR3 protein is CATSDPRYNYGYTF. In DNA form, the CDR3 reads TGTGCCACCAGTGACCCCAGATATAACTATGGCTACACCTTC.

The chain recombines TRBV25-1 with TRBJ2-3, with D unresolved. The CDR3 loop spans 15 amino acids. Per germline, CDR1 MGHDK and CDR2 SYGVNS. V shed 2 bases and J shed 6 bases, with 15 bases lying between them. The CDR3 spells CASSEVGSLGDTQYF. CDR3 in DNA: TGTGCCAGCAGTGAAGTAGGTTCCCTGGGGGATACGCAGTATTTT.

The chain is built from TRBV5-6 and TRBJ1-2; no definite D call. V lost 3 bases to trimming and J lost 8 bases, with 14 bases between them. The V gene's germline CDR1 is SGHDT and CDR2 YYEEEE. There are 13 residues in the CDR3. The CDR3 nucleotides are TGTGCCAGCAGCTACCTCAGGACTGGAGGCTACACCTTC. Translated: CASSYLRTGGYTF.

The gene calls are TRBV5-1 and TRBJ2-3, with 10 bases fitting TRBD1. The CDR3 runs to 15 residues. Germline CDR1 SGHRS, CDR2 YFSETQ. The J segment lost 4 bases and the V segment lost 4 bases, leaving 6 bases of the junction unmatched. CDR3 DNA: TGCGCCAGCAGCCTGACAGGGGGCAGTTCAGATACGCAGTATTTT. Protein: CASSLTGGSSDTQYF.

This clone appeared once. This rearrangement joins TRBV5-1 to TRBJ1-2, with D possibly being TRBD1 (5 bases). Germline CDR1 is SGHRS and CDR2 is YFSETQ. Trimming took 0 bases from V and 8 from J, leaving 11 bases between them. The CDR3 contains 13 residues. This chain's CDR3 is CASSLARGRGYTF. Here the CDR3 DNA reads TGCGCCAGCAGCTTGGCCCGGGGCAGGGGCTACACCTTC.

This clone has just one count. This chain links TRBV3-1 (or the pseudogene TRBV3-2) with TRBJ2-2; D possibly uses TRBD1 or TRBD2 (5 bases each). Germline-derived CDR1 and CDR2 are LGHDT and YNNKEL (reference sequence). The CDR3 is made up of 16 amino acids. Between the trimmed V and J ends, which lost 1 base and 4 bases, there was a span of 13 bases. CDR3 bases: TGTGCCAGCAGCCAAGCTGTTTTGAGGGGCACCGGGGAGCTGTTTTTT. Translating gives CASSQAVLRGTGELFF.

The chain combines TRBV30 with TRBJ2-3; D unresolved. V lost 0 bases, J lost 5 bases, and 9 bases lay in between. The CDR3 spans 13 residues. CDR1 and CDR2 from the germline V gene are GTSNPN and SVGIG (reference sequence). The CDR3 spells CAWSVRPKDTQYF. In DNA form, the CDR3 reads TGTGCCTGGAGTGTACGACCCAAAGATACGCAGTATTTT.

The rearrangement links TRBV5-1 to TRBJ1-2; D not resolved. Per germline, CDR1 SGHRS and CDR2 YFSETQ. Trimming cost V 4 bases and J 2 bases, with 18 bases left between them. CDR3 length: 16 amino acids. CDR3 region: CASSPLPGSPNYGYTF. CDR3 nucleotides: TGCGCCAGCAGCCCTTTGCCAGGCTCTCCCAACTATGGCTACACCTTC.

The chain joins TRBV7-8 to TRBJ1-1; tentatively, D is TRBD1 (5 bases). With 0 bases removed from V and 4 bases from J, the gap between germline ends came to 6 bases. CDR3 size: 13 residues. The germline V gene has CDR1 SGHVS and CDR2 FQNEAQ. Here the CDR3 DNA reads TGTGCCAGCAGCTTAGCGGGGGTCACTGAAGCTTTCTTT. This translates into CASSLAGVTEAFF.

DNA for the CDR3: TGTGCCAGCTCCCCGGGCTCCTACGAGCAGTACGTC. This translates into CASSPGSYEQYV. The chain joins TRBV18 to TRBJ2-7; the D is unclear. Trimming removed 6 bases from V and 0 bases from J, with 6 bases in between. The CDR3 covers 12 residues. Germline loops: CDR1 KGHSH, CDR2 LQKENI.